A single sample is the source of the 19 T cell receptor beta chains below, sequenced in a study of T cell responses to AZD1222 COVID-19 vaccine. Profiled with immunoSEQ multiplex PCR; TCRdb holds only in-frame clones, not every one. This sample has 120,000 or so clones, with roughly 88% found just once. The source material was peripheral blood, sampled on day 0 of AZD1222 vaccination. The origin of the receptors is an adult in good health.

V is TRBV7-9 and J is TRBJ1-5; 10 bases align to TRBD1. The germline V gene has CDR1 SEHNR and CDR2 FQNEAQ (reference sequence). J gave up 2 bases and V 5 bases, and 9 bases lay outside the gene matches. There are 17 residues in the CDR3. CDR3 nucleotides: TGTGCCAGCAGCACTCCCACCGGGACAGGGGGCAATCAGCCCCAGCATTTT. It encodes CASSTPTGTGGNQPQHF.

This clone turned up a few times. V usage is TRBV30 and J usage is TRBJ2-1, with D perhaps TRBD1 (6 bases). Germline assignment: CDR1 GTSNPN and CDR2 SVGIG (reference sequence). The CDR3 covers 15 residues. The germline V and J ends were trimmed by 0 bases and 10 bases, with 19 bases remaining between them. CDR3 sequence reads: CAWSVGQGPRREQFF. CDR3 sequence (DNA): TGTGCCTGGAGTGTGGGGCAGGGGCCAAGGAGGGAGCAGTTCTTC.

The chain links TRBV7-3 to TRBJ2-3; 9 nucleotides agree with TRBD2. CDR3 length: 17 amino acids. The ends lost 2 bases at V and 0 bases at J; junction bases unmatched: 6. Germline assignment: CDR1 SGHTA and CDR2 FQGTGA. The CDR3 DNA is TGTGCCAGCAGCTTAGGGGAAGGGACTAGCAGCACAGATACGCAGTATTTT. Translating it yields CASSLGEGTSSTDTQYF.

This clone showed up just once. V is TRBV5-1 and J is TRBJ1-4; TRBD1 matches 10 bases. The V and J ends lost 0 bases and 4 bases, in that order; junction bases with no gene match: 3. From germline, CDR1 is SGHRS and CDR2 YFSETQ. The CDR3 extends over 16 amino acids. CDR3 bases: TGCGCCAGCAGCTTGGATGGGACAGGGGATAATGAAAAACTGTTTTTT. Protein sequence: CASSLDGTGDNEKLFF.

The V gene is TRBV10-3, the J gene TRBJ1-6; TRBD1 is a possible D gene (5 bases). The germline gives CDR1 ENHRY, CDR2 SYGVKD. CDR3 size: 13 residues. V shed 4 bases and J shed 8 bases, with 9 bases lying between them. CDR3 nucleotide sequence: TGTGCCATCAGTGGGGGGGTGGATTCACCCCTCCACTTT. Amino acid sequence: CAISGGVDSPLHF.

This chain links TRBV7-9 with TRBJ1-2; 7 bases are shared with TRBD1. Germline loops: CDR1 SEHNR, CDR2 FQNEAQ (reference sequence). The trim removed 5 bases at V and 2 bases at J, leaving 11 bases unmatched. This CDR3 region has 16 residues. DNA of the CDR3: TGTGCCAGCAGCCCCCCCGGGACAGAATTGAACTATGGCTACACCTTC. Its protein product is CASSPPGTELNYGYTF. The whole variable domain, filled in from reference TRBV7-9 and TRBJ1-2, reads DTGVSQNPRHKITKRGQNVTFRCDPISEHNRLYWYRQTLGQGPEFLTYFQNEAQLEKSRLLSDRFSAERPKGSFSTLEIQRTEQGDSAMYLCASSPPGTELNYGYTFGSGTRLTVV.

V usage is TRBV7-9 and J usage is TRBJ2-7, with 10 bases aligning to TRBD1. CDR3 length: 15 residues. V shed 4 bases, J shed 3 bases, and the junction held 6 bases outside the gene matches. The germline gives CDR1 SEHNR, CDR2 FQNEAQ (reference sequence). CDR3 amino acids: CASSSLWDRGYEQYF. The CDR3 DNA follows: TGTGCCAGCAGCTCTCTTTGGGACAGGGGCTACGAGCAGTACTTC.

The V call is TRBV15, the J call TRBJ1-5; D unclear. The CDR3 is 15 residues long. Germline-derived CDR1 and CDR2 are LNHNV and YYDKDF (reference sequence). V was cut by 3 bases and J by 5 bases, with 14 bases left in between. CDR3 region: CATSSGVGLDQPQHF. The CDR3 DNA reads as TGTGCCACCAGCAGTGGCGTGGGTCTTGATCAGCCCCAGCATTTT.

V usage is TRBV2 and J usage is TRBJ2-5; 9 bases are a match to TRBD1. The CDR3 is made up of 13 amino acids. With V trimmed by 7 bases and J by 3 bases, 3 bases remained unmatched. Per germline, CDR1 SNHLY and CDR2 FYNNEI. CDR3 sequence (DNA): TGTGCCAGCAACCGGGACAGGGAAGAGACCCAGTACTTC. Its translation is CASNRDREETQYF.

V is TRBV6-5 and J is TRBJ2-7; 7 nucleotides line up with TRBD2. Per the germline V gene, CDR1 is MNHEY and CDR2 is SVGAGI. The CDR3 consists of 15 residues. J lost 0 bases, V lost 6 bases, and 8 bases had no gene match. The CDR3 DNA sequence: TGTGCCAGCAGCGGACTAGATTTTCCCTCCTACGAGCAGTACTTC. Its translation: CASSGLDFPSYEQYF.

This clone has just one count. The genes are TRBV3-1 (or the pseudogene TRBV3-2) and TRBJ1-3; TRBD1 matches at 8 bases. Per germline, CDR1 LGHDT and CDR2 YNNKEL (reference sequence). CDR3 length: 14 residues. The trim removed 5 bases at V and 1 base at J, leaving 1 base unmatched. CDR3 sequence reads: CASSNRGSGNTIYF. DNA of the CDR3: TGTGCCAGCAGCAACAGGGGGTCTGGAAACACCATATATTTT.

V and J are TRBV4-2 and TRBJ1-6; 7 bases match TRBD1. The trim removed 2 bases at V and 7 bases at J, leaving 5 bases unmatched. CDR1 LGHNA and CDR2 YNFKEQ come from the germline V gene. The length of the CDR3 is 15 residues. CDR3 nucleotide sequence: TGTGCCAGCAGCCAACTCGACAGGGAGAATTCACCCCTCCACTTT. It yields the protein CASSQLDRENSPLHF.

There are a few counts of this clone. The chain carries TRBV6-2 or TRBV6-3 and TRBJ2-6; D is perhaps TRBD2 (5 bases). Trimming shortened V by 2 bases and J by 4 bases, and 9 bases separated the two germline ends. Germline V gene lookup returns CDR1 MNHEY and CDR2 SVGEGT. The CDR3 consists of 15 residues. The CDR3 DNA reads TGTGCCAGCAGTTACCCGGGGAGCGGGGCCAACGTCCTGACTTTC. Protein: CASSYPGSGANVLTF.

This chain links TRBV5-6 with TRBJ2-1; TRBD1 matches at 7 bases. Germline V gene data show CDR1 as SGHDT and CDR2 as YYEEEE. The CDR3 loop spans 13 amino acids. The ends lost 4 bases at V and 8 bases at J; junction bases unmatched: 6. CDR3 in DNA: TGTGCCAGCAGCCCGACAGGGAGTTATGAGCAGTTCTTC. Amino acid sequence: CASSPTGSYEQFF.

The chain is built from TRBV30 and TRBJ2-3; D uncertain. The CDR3 runs to 12 residues. V lost 3 bases, J lost 4 bases, and 8 bases lay in between. The germline CDR1 and CDR2 sequences are GTSNPN and SVGIG (reference sequence). CDR3 in amino acids: CAWSEDADTQYF. The CDR3 DNA reads TGTGCCTGGAGCGAGGATGCAGATACGCAGTATTTT.

The rearrangement links TRBV7-2 to TRBJ2-5; D gene uncertain. Germline V gene sequence: CDR1 SGHTA, CDR2 FQGNSA. The V and J ends lost 4 bases and 5 bases respectively, with 5 bases between them. The CDR3 covers 11 residues. CDR3 DNA: TGTGCCAGCAGCTCGTCGGAGACCCAGTACTTC. Its translation is CASSSSETQYF.

The J gene is TRBJ2-7, the V gene TRBV7-2, with D tentatively TRBD2 (6 bases). There are 14 residues in the CDR3. CDR1 is SGHTA, CDR2 FQGNSA, per germline. Deletions cut 5 bases from V and 3 bases from J, with 14 bases between. The CDR3 reads CASSASIGGYEQYF. The DNA of the CDR3 is TGTGCCAGCAGCGCATCAATCGGGGGCTACGAGCAGTACTTC.

This chain uses TRBV20-1 with TRBJ1-4; D not certain. The V gene lost 3 bases and the J gene lost 5 bases, with 4 bases spanning the gap. The length of the CDR3 is 11 residues. Germline-derived CDR1 and CDR2 are DFQATT and SNEGSKA (reference sequence). The DNA of the CDR3 is TGCAGTGCTAGGGGGAATGAAAAACTGTTTTTT. Its protein is CSARGNEKLFF.

This chain links TRBV7-6 with TRBJ2-1; 7 positions match TRBD1. The CDR3 length is 14 residues. V lost 5 bases to trimming and J lost 12 bases; unmatched junction nucleotides: 13. The germline V gene encodes CDR1 SGHVS and CDR2 FNYEAQ. CDR3 sequence: CASSLYPVQGRQFF. In DNA form, the CDR3 reads TGTGCCAGCAGCCTCTACCCAGTACAGGGGAGGCAGTTCTTC.